This T cell receptor beta chain was documented in a study of cytomegalovirus exposure and HLA in healthy donors. The primer mix had 60 Vbeta and 13 Jbeta primers. Profiled with immunoSEQ multiplex PCR; TCRdb holds only in-frame clones, not every one. The sample comprises around 260,000 clones, 80% of which are singletons, and about 0.29% rests with the top ten. This TCR was sampled from a girl aged 2 to 9 in good health and CMV-seronegative. Material: PBMCs.

The CDR3 coding sequence is TGTGCCAGCAGCGATACAGGGGGACACAATCAGCCCCAGCATTTT. It encodes CASSDTGGHNQPQHF. This chain joins TRBV7-8 and TRBJ1-5; 8 bases align to TRBD1. This CDR3 comprises 15 residues. From germline, CDR1 is SGHVS and CDR2 FQNEAQ. Trimming cost V 5 bases and J 3 bases; bases outside gene matches: 6.